This section outlines one TCR beta chain sequence together with its context. The data originate from a study of shared clonotypes between healthy human individuals. The protocol was immunoSEQ multiplex PCR, while the TCRdb copy is restricted to in-frame clones and leaves out a portion. This repertoire shows hundreds of thousands of clones, roughly four fifths found once; its top ten account for about 11%. V dropped 0 bases and J dropped 3 bases, with 9 bases sitting between them. The CDR3 runs 14 residues. Germline V lookup: CDR1 GTSNPN, CDR2 SVGIG (reference sequence). The V gene is TRBV30, the J gene TRBJ1-5; D might be TRBD1 (5 bases). Sequenced sample: PBMCs. This clonotype originated in a middle-aged woman in good health. Some clones in this sample may be carry-over from other donors' samples. The CDR3 protein is CAWSVGQHNQPQHF. The CDR3 nucleotides read TGTGCCTGGAGTGTAGGACAACACAATCAGCCCCAGCATTTT.